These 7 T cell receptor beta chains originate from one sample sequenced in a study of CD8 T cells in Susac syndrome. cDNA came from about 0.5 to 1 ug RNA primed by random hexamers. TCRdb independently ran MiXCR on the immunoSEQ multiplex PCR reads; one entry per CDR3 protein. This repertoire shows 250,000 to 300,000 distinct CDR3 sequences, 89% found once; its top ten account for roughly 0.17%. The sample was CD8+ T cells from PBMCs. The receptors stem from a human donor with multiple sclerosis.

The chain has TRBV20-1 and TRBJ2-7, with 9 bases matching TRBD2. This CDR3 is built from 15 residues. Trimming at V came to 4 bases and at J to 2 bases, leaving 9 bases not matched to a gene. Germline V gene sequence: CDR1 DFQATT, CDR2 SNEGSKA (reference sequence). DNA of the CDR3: TGCAGTGCTACACGACTAGCGGTTAACCCCTACGAGCAGTACTTC. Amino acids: CSATRLAVNPYEQYF.

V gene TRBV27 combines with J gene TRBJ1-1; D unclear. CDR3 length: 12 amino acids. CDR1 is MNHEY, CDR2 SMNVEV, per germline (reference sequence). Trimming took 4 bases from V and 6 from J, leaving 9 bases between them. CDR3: CASSSPGPEAFF. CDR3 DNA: TGTGCCAGCAGTTCCCCGGGCCCTGAAGCTTTCTTT.

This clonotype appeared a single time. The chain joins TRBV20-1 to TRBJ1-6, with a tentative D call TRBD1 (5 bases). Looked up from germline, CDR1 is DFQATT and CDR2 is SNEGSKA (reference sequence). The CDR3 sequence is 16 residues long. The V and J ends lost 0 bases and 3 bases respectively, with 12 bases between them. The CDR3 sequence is CSARDWDVYYNSPLHF. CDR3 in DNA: TGCAGTGCTAGAGATTGGGACGTATACTATAATTCACCCCTCCACTTT.

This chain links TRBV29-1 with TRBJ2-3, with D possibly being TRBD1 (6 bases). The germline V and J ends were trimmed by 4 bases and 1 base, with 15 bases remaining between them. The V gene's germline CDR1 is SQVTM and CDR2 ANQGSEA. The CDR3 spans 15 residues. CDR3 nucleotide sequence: TGCAGCGTTGGGACGGGACACCTCCGCACAGATACGCAGTATTTT. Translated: CSVGTGHLRTDTQYF.

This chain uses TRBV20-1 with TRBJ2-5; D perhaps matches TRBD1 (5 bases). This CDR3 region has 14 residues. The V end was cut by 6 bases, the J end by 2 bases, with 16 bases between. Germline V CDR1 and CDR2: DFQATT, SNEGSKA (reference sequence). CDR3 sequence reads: CSAPEGVRQETQYF. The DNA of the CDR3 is TGCAGTGCACCAGAAGGGGTACGGCAAGAGACCCAGTACTTC.

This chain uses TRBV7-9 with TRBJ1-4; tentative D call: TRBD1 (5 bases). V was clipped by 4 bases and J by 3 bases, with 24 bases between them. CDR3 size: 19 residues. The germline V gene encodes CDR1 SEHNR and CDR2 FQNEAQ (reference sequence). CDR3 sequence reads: CASSSTRGVGFLPNEKLFF. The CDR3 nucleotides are TGTGCCAGCAGCTCGACCCGGGGGGTCGGATTTCTGCCTAATGAAAAACTGTTTTTT.

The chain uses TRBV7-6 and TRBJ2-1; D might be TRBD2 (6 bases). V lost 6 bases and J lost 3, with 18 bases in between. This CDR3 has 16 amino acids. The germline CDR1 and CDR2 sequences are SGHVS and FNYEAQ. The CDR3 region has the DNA TGTGCCAGCAGTCCCCCTCTAGCGCCGATCTACAATGAGCAGTTCTTC. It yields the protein CASSPPLAPIYNEQFF.